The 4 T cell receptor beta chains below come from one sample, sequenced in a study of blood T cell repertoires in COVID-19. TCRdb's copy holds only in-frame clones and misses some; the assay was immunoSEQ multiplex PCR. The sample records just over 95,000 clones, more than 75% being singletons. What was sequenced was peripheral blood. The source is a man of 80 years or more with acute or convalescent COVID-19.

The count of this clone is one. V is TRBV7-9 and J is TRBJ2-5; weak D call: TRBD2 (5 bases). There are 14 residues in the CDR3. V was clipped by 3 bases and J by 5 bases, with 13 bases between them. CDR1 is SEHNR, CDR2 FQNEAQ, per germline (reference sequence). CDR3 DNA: TGTGCCAGCAGCTTGCGGGCCGGAAGGGAGACCCAGTACTTC. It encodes CASSLRAGRETQYF.

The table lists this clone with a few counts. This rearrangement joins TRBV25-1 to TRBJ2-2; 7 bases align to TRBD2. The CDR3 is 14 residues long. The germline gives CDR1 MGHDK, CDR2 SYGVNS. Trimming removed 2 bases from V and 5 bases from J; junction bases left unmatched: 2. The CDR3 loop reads CASSEVGRTGELFF. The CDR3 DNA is TGTGCCAGCAGTGAAGTCGGGAGGACCGGGGAGCTGTTTTTT.

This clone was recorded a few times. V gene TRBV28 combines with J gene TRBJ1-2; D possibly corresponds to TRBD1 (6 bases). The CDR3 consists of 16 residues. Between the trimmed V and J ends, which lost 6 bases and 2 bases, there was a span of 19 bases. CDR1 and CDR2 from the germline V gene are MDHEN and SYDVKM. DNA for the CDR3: TGTGCCAGCAGATTACCCCCGGGACAAGAGAACTATGGCTACACCTTC. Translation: CASRLPPGQENYGYTF.

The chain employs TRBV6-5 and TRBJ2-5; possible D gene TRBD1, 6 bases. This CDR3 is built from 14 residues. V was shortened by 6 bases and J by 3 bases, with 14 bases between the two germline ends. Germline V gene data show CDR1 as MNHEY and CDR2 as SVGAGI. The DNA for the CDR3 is TGTGCCAGCAGCCGGGTGGGGGCTAAAGAGACCCAGTACTTC. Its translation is CASSRVGAKETQYF.